Presented here are 6 T cell receptor beta chains from one specimen sequenced in a study of blood T cell repertoires in COVID-19. Sequencing was performed with immunoSEQ multiplex PCR; in TCRdb, only in-frame clones are kept and a portion is missing. This sample has approximately 450,000 clones; around nine tenths occur once, and the top ten carry over 4%. Source material: peripheral blood. The receptors derive from a woman aged 30 to 39 with acute or convalescent COVID-19.

V gene TRBV5-4 combines with J gene TRBJ2-7; 9 nucleotides align to TRBD1. The CDR3 has 15 residues. The ends lost 4 bases at V and 7 bases at J; junction bases unmatched: 12. CDR1 is SGHNT and CDR2 is YYREEE in the germline V gene (reference sequence). The chain's CDR3 is CASSPGQGITEEQYF. CDR3 DNA sequence: TGTGCCAGCAGCCCCGGACAGGGGATTACAGAAGAGCAGTACTTC.

The CDR3 spells CSVRLQAAVETQYF. CDR3 DNA: TGCAGCGTTCGGTTACAGGCTGCCGTCGAGACCCAGTACTTC. The V gene is TRBV29-1, the J gene TRBJ2-5, with D perhaps TRBD1 (5 bases). The germline V gene has CDR1 SQVTM and CDR2 ANQGSEA. Trimming cost V 5 bases and J 5 bases, with 18 bases left between them. This CDR3 contains 14 residues.

This clone was recorded once. This sequence joins TRBV12-3 or TRBV12-4 and TRBJ1-2, with no clear D. The CDR3 is made up of 12 amino acids. V was cut by 6 bases and J by 5 bases, with 10 bases left in between. The CDR3 DNA is TGTGCCAGCAGCTCAGACTGGTATGGCTACACCTTC. It codes for CASSSDWYGYTF.

V usage is TRBV19 and J usage is TRBJ2-3; perhaps TRBD2 as D (6 bases). The CDR3 sequence is 13 residues long. Deletions cut 4 bases from V and 6 bases from J, with 11 bases between. Looked up from germline, CDR1 is LNHDA and CDR2 is SQIVND (reference sequence). Here the CDR3 DNA reads TGTGCCAGTAGTACCCGACTAGTTGATACGCAGTATTTT. Its translation: CASSTRLVDTQYF.

The chain has TRBV3-1 (or the pseudogene TRBV3-2) and TRBJ1-6, with D perhaps matching TRBD1 (5 bases). The V end was cut by 1 base, the J end by 10 bases, with 14 bases between. Looked up from germline, CDR1 is LGHDT and CDR2 is YNNKEL (reference sequence). The CDR3 loop spans 15 amino acids. The CDR3 DNA follows: TGTGCCAGCAGCCAAGGGTCAGGGATAGGGTCACCCCTCCACTTT. Its protein is CASSQGSGIGSPLHF.

The sample holds a few counts of this clone. The chain carries TRBV7-3 and TRBJ2-1; the match to TRBD2 covers 7 bases. This CDR3 comprises 16 residues. CDR1 and CDR2 (germline): SGHTA, FQGTGA. The ends lost 2 bases at V and 6 bases at J; junction bases unmatched: 10. DNA for the CDR3: TGTGCCAGCAGCTTAGCCCACGGGGGGTTCGGCAATGAGCAGTTCTTC. Protein: CASSLAHGGFGNEQFF.